Below are 30 T cell receptor beta chains sequenced from a single sample in a study of T-cell reconstitution after alpha-beta-depleted transplantation in children. Researchers prepared the TCRbeta library using unique molecular identifiers, the study reports. TCRdb re-called the PCR reads through MiXCR, storing one row per CDR3 protein. This table has hundreds of thousands of distinct CDR3 sequences, around 15% appearing once. The source material was PBMCs, mostly from graft donor cells, sampled 360 days after TCRalphabeta/CD19-depleted stem cell transplant. These receptors originate from a boy in the first two years of life who had a stem cell transplant for Wiskott-Aldrich syndrome, so the T cells may come from the graft donor.

The sample holds a few counts of this clonotype. The genes are TRBV4-3 and TRBJ2-7, with 9 bases identical to TRBD2. V was clipped by 3 bases and J by 3 bases; unmatched bases: 21. Per the germline V gene, CDR1 is LGHNA and CDR2 is YSLEER. The CDR3 extends over 20 amino acids. The CDR3 sequence: CASSHFRGLAVSGRNYEQYF. CDR3 DNA: TGCGCCAGCAGCCATTTTAGGGGACTAGCAGTGTCTGGAAGGAACTACGAGCAGTACTTC.

This clonotype was counted a few times. The rearrangement uses TRBV28 and TRBJ2-5; TRBD1 might be the D (6 bases). The V gene's germline CDR1 is MDHEN and CDR2 SYDVKM. Trimming removed 6 bases at V and 3 bases at J, with 17 bases between. This CDR3 has 15 residues. In DNA, the CDR3 is TGTGCCAGCAGCCACTACAGGGAAGGGGAAGAGACCCAGTACTTC. This translates into CASSHYREGEETQYF.

V is TRBV4-3 and J is TRBJ2-7; no reliable D call. The CDR3 is made up of 13 amino acids. Germline loops: CDR1 LGHNA, CDR2 YSLEER. Between the trimmed V and J ends, which lost 8 bases and 2 bases, there was a span of 13 bases. The CDR3 DNA reads TGCGCCAGCTCAAAGGGTCGCCCCTACGAGCAGTACTTC. Translation: CASSKGRPYEQYF.

The rearrangement uses TRBV12-3 or TRBV12-4 and TRBJ2-7; the D is unclear. Trimming cost V 3 bases and J 9 bases, with 18 bases left between them. This CDR3 spans 14 amino acids. The CDR3 DNA follows: TGTGCCAGCAGTTTTTCCCCCGTAGACTGGCGGCAGTACTTC. Protein: CASSFSPVDWRQYF.

J is TRBJ2-3 and V is TRBV6-1; D gene ambiguous. V lost 8 bases to trimming and J lost 2 bases, with 14 bases between them. Germline CDR1 and CDR2: MNHNS and SASEGT. The CDR3 sequence is 14 residues long. The CDR3 loop reads CASRRDPYTDTQYF. The CDR3 nucleotides read TGTGCCAGCCGGCGTGACCCCTACACAGATACGCAGTATTTT.

This clonotype was seen more than once but under ten times. The CDR3 loop is CASKRDGELFF. The CDR3 DNA is TGTGCCAGCAAAAGGGACGGGGAGCTGTTTTTT. The rearrangement uses TRBV2 and TRBJ2-2; D is ambiguous. This CDR3 has 11 amino acids. Per germline, CDR1 SNHLY and CDR2 FYNNEI. Trimming removed 7 bases at V and 7 bases at J, with 7 bases between.

A word on this clonotype: At one boundary the junction diverges from the germline segment, which might be a read error. V gene TRBV10-3 combines with J gene TRBJ2-3; TRBD1 matches 8 bases. This CDR3 has 15 amino acids. Germline V gene data show CDR1 as ENHRY and CDR2 as SYGVKD. The CDR3 sequence: CAISETAGGADTRYF. In DNA form, the CDR3 reads TGTGCCATCAGTGAGACTGCAGGGGGCGCAGATACGCGGTATTTT.

This clonotype came up a few times. The chain joins TRBV6-5 to TRBJ2-3; D is possibly TRBD2 (5 bases). Germline V gene data show CDR1 as MNHEY and CDR2 as SVGAGI. CDR3 length: 16 amino acids. V was cut by 0 bases and J by 0 bases, with 10 bases left in between. CDR3: CASSYSAGRSTDTQYF. CDR3 nucleotides: TGTGCCAGCAGTTACTCGGCGGGCAGGAGCACAGATACGCAGTATTTT.

This chain links TRBV20-1 with TRBJ2-3; 11 bases map to TRBD2. Germline values: CDR1 DFQATT, CDR2 SNEGSKA (reference sequence). J lost 7 bases, V lost 5 bases, and 14 bases had no gene match. The CDR3 spans 16 residues. The CDR3 sequence: CSAPLSLAGGLYTQYF. CDR3 sequence (DNA): TGCAGTGCTCCCCTCTCCTTAGCGGGGGGGCTATATACGCAGTATTTT.

J is TRBJ2-5 and V is TRBV7-7, with TRBD1 identical over 8 bases. This CDR3 is 16 amino acids long. V shed 0 bases and J 4 bases; nucleotides not matched to a gene: 7. Germline loops: CDR1 SSHAT, CDR2 FNYEAQ (reference sequence). This chain's CDR3 is CASSLARQGAGETQYF. DNA for the CDR3: TGTGCCAGCAGCTTAGCTAGGCAGGGGGCCGGAGAGACCCAGTACTTC.

The V gene is TRBV10-3, the J gene TRBJ2-1, with TRBD2 identical over 8 bases. Trimming cost V 3 bases and J 9 bases; bases outside gene matches: 10. Germline CDR1 reads ENHRY; CDR2 reads SYGVKD. The CDR3 is 15 residues long. The CDR3 nucleotides read TGTGCCATCAGTGATCAGTCGGGAGGGCCGGGTGAGCAGTTCTTC. Its protein is CAISDQSGGPGEQFF.

This clonotype was seen many times. The chain employs TRBV24-1 and TRBJ2-1, with D unclear. V shed 0 bases and J shed 3 bases, with 11 bases lying between them. The germline V gene has CDR1 KGHDR and CDR2 SFDVKD. There are 16 residues in the CDR3. The CDR3 DNA follows: TGTGCCACCAGTGATTTGAACCCGGGCCTCTACAATGAGCAGTTCTTC. Translating gives CATSDLNPGLYNEQFF.

There are a few counts of this clonotype. The V gene is TRBV28, the J gene TRBJ2-1; 7 positions agree with TRBD1. Germline V CDR1 and CDR2: MDHEN, SYDVKM. The V segment lost 6 bases and the J segment 2 bases; nucleotides outside the gene matches: 7. There are 15 residues in the CDR3. CDR3: CASRISGQTYNEQFF. The CDR3 nucleotides are TGTGCCAGCAGGATTTCGGGACAGACCTACAATGAGCAGTTCTTC. Full variable domain (missing parts from reference TRBV28 and TRBJ2-1): DVKVTQSSRYLVKRTGEKVFLECVQDMDHENMFWYRQDPGLGLRLIYFSYDVKMKEKGDIPEGYSVSREKKERFSLILESASTNQTSMYLCASRISGQTYNEQFFGPGTRLTVL.

To note about this clonotype: A much larger clonotype is one base distant, so this may be a read error. The chain uses TRBV20-1 and TRBJ2-3; D call uncertain. This CDR3 is 14 amino acids long. V dropped 3 bases and J dropped 3 bases, with 13 bases sitting between them. Germline-derived CDR1 and CDR2 are DFQATT and SNEGSKA (reference sequence). CDR3 loop: CSARRVDRTDTQYF. The CDR3 DNA reads TGCAGTGCTAGGCGCGTCGATAGAACAGATACGCAGTATTTT.

This clonotype was counted many times. The chain has TRBV6-2 or TRBV6-3 and TRBJ2-1, with 12 bases lining up with TRBD2. With V trimmed by 5 bases and J by 8 bases, 7 bases remained unmatched. Looked up from germline, CDR1 is MNHEY and CDR2 is SVGEGT. This CDR3 comprises 15 residues. The CDR3 loop reads CASSGLAGHYYEQFF. In nucleotides, the CDR3 is TGTGCCAGCAGTGGACTAGCGGGACACTATTATGAGCAGTTCTTC.

In this sample, this clonotype turned up many times. V usage is TRBV5-1 and J usage is TRBJ2-7; 8 bases are shared with TRBD1. Trimming took 4 bases from V and 3 from J; bases not matched to a gene: 6. The germline V gene encodes CDR1 SGHRS and CDR2 YFSETQ. The length of the CDR3 is 14 residues. CDR3 protein: CASSRGQGVYEQYF. CDR3 nucleotide sequence: TGCGCCAGCAGCCGAGGACAGGGAGTCTACGAGCAGTACTTC.

In DNA form, the CDR3 reads TGCAGTGCTGGCCGGGACACCTCCTACGAGCAGTACTTC. This codes for CSAGRDTSYEQYF. V and J are TRBV20-1 and TRBJ2-7; D may be TRBD1 (6 bases). Trimming shortened V by 5 bases and J by 0 bases, and 11 bases separated the two germline ends. Germline-derived CDR1 and CDR2 are DFQATT and SNEGSKA (reference sequence). The CDR3 is made up of 13 amino acids.

The chain links TRBV7-8 to TRBJ2-1; D is unresolved. Trimming shortened V by 0 bases and J by 4 bases, and 13 bases separated the two germline ends. CDR1 and CDR2 (germline): SGHVS, FQNEAQ. The CDR3 contains 16 residues. As DNA, the CDR3 is TGTGCCAGCAGCTTAGCCCCAGCGACGCCTTACAATGAGCAGTTCTTC. Translation gives CASSLAPATPYNEQFF.

This clonotype was recorded a few times. The chain employs TRBV20-1 and TRBJ2-1, with a possible D match to TRBD1 (6 bases). Trimming shortened V by 2 bases and J by 7 bases, and 9 bases separated the two germline ends. Looked up from germline, CDR1 is DFQATT and CDR2 is SNEGSKA (reference sequence). The CDR3 length is 12 residues. The chain's CDR3 is CSARIRGNEQFF. In DNA, the CDR3 is TGCAGTGCTAGAATAAGGGGGAATGAGCAGTTCTTC.

In this sample, this clonotype turned up a few times. The chain recombines TRBV12-3 or TRBV12-4 with TRBJ1-1, with D possibly matching TRBD1 (5 bases). The CDR3 length is 11 residues. Trimming took off 5 bases at V and 10 bases at J, with 11 bases between the two ends. In DNA form, the CDR3 reads TGTGCCAGCAGTACCAGGGTAAGAGCTTTCTTT. As protein: CASSTRVRAFF.

This clonotype was found a few times. CDR3: CSAAGTILYNEQFF. CDR3 in DNA: TGCAGTGCAGCCGGGACTATCCTATACAATGAGCAGTTCTTC. V is TRBV20-1 and J is TRBJ2-1; TRBD2 agrees at 7 bases. V shed 6 bases and J 4 bases; nucleotides not matched to a gene: 9. Germline assignment: CDR1 DFQATT and CDR2 SNEGSKA (reference sequence). The CDR3 has 14 amino acids.

The V gene is TRBV20-1, the J gene TRBJ2-5, with unresolved D. The germline gives CDR1 DFQATT, CDR2 SNEGSKA (reference sequence). Trimming removed 4 bases at V and 0 bases at J, with 6 bases between. CDR3 length: 12 amino acids. The CDR3 nucleotides are TGCAGTGCTACTCAAAACCAAGAGACCCAGTACTTC. It yields the protein CSATQNQETQYF.

The genes are TRBV6-5 and TRBJ1-6, with D possibly TRBD1 on 5 matching bases. The germline CDR1 and CDR2 sequences are MNHEY and SVGAGI. Trimming cost V 0 bases and J 0 bases, with 9 bases left between them. This CDR3 is 17 amino acids long. The CDR3 coding sequence is TGTGCCAGCAGTTACTCCAGGGAAAGCTCCTATAATTCACCCCTCCACTTT. Translating gives CASSYSRESSYNSPLHF.

This clonotype occurred a few times. The chain combines TRBV9 with TRBJ2-2; TRBD2 matches at 10 bases. Germline trimming cut 3 bases from V and 1 base from J; bases unmatched to any gene: 9. The CDR3 runs 18 residues. Germline V lookup: CDR1 SGDLS, CDR2 YYNGEE. CDR3 DNA sequence: TGTGCCAGCAGCGAGAGGGCTAGCGGGAGCCTGAACACCGGGGAGCTGTTTTTT. Translation gives CASSERASGSLNTGELFF.

This CDR3 reads CATSDFGRERYNEQFF. The CDR3 DNA sequence: TGTGCCACCAGTGATTTCGGCAGGGAGAGGTACAATGAGCAGTTCTTC. The chain links TRBV24-1 to TRBJ2-1; tentatively, D is TRBD1 or TRBD2 (5 bases each). The V and J ends lost 1 base and 4 bases respectively, with 13 bases between them. CDR3 length: 16 residues. Germline CDR1 and CDR2: KGHDR and SFDVKD.

This clonotype has a handful of counts. The chain employs TRBV7-9 and TRBJ2-5, with D hard to call. The germline V gene encodes CDR1 SEHNR and CDR2 FQNEAQ (reference sequence). There are 13 residues in the CDR3. V lost 3 bases to trimming and J lost 3 bases, with 8 bases between them. CDR3 sequence: CASSFNKKETQYF. In DNA, the CDR3 is TGTGCCAGCAGCTTTAACAAGAAAGAGACCCAGTACTTC.

The chain joins TRBV20-1 to TRBJ2-4; the D is unclear. Germline CDR1 reads DFQATT; CDR2 reads SNEGSKA (reference sequence). V shed 3 bases and J shed 1 base, with 16 bases lying between them. The CDR3 contains 16 residues. CDR3 sequence (DNA): TGCAGTGCTAGGGTGTATACTGGGTCGGCCAAAAACATTCAGTACTTC. As protein: CSARVYTGSAKNIQYF.

There are a few counts of this clonotype. The chain recombines TRBV12-3 or TRBV12-4 with TRBJ2-1; D is ambiguous. CDR3 size: 16 residues. With 2 bases removed from V and 4 bases from J, the gap between germline ends came to 15 bases. The CDR3, as DNA: TGTGCCAGCAGTTTATGGAGCATTGCCGCTTACAATGAGCAGTTCTTC. This codes for CASSLWSIAAYNEQFF.

The chain carries TRBV20-1 and TRBJ2-7; 14 bases align to TRBD2. Germline V gene sequence: CDR1 DFQATT, CDR2 SNEGSKA (reference sequence). This CDR3 has 16 amino acids. The trim removed 0 bases at V and 2 bases at J, leaving 3 bases unmatched. The CDR3: CSARDWGLAGAYEQYF. CDR3 nucleotide sequence: TGCAGTGCTAGAGATTGGGGACTAGCGGGAGCCTACGAGCAGTACTTC.

Only a few counts were recorded for this clonotype. This chain links TRBV7-9 with TRBJ2-1, with 7 positions matching TRBD2. The CDR3 has 13 residues. From germline, CDR1 is SEHNR and CDR2 FQNEAQ (reference sequence). J gave up 9 bases and V 2 bases, and 4 bases lay outside the gene matches. The CDR3 DNA sequence: TGTGCCAGCAGCTTATCGGGAGGACGTGAGCAGTTCTTC. Protein: CASSLSGGREQFF.